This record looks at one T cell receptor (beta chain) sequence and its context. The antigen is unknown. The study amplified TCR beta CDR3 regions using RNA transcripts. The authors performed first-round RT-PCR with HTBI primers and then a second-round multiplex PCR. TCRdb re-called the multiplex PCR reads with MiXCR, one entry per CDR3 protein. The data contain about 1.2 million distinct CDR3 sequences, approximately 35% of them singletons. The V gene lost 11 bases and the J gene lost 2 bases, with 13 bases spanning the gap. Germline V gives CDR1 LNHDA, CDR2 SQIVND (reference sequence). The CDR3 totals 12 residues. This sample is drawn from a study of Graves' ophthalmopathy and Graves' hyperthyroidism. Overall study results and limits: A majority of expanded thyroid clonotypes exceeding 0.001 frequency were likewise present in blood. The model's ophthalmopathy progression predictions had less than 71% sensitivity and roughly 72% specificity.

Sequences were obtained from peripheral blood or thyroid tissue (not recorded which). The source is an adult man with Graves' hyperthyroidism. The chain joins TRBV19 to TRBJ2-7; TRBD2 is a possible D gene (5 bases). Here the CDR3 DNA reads TGTGCCGCCCAGAGGGTTCCCTACGAGCAGTACTTC. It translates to CAAQRVPYEQYF.